This is a list of T cell receptor beta chains from one sample in a study of PD-L1 blockade in urothelial cancer. The assay was immunoSEQ multiplex PCR, and TCRdb's table has in-frame clones only and misses some. The table records 75,000 to 95,000 clones, about 82% of them present only once. Sequenced here: PBMCs, sampled around atezolizumab (anti-PD-L1) treatment. The receptors originated from a man in his forties with urothelial cancer. Each CDR3 is given with its conserved first and last residue. Each record gives: J gene, V gene, clone size, D gene, CDR3 protein, CDR3 DNA. D genes are given only for firm matches. Some rows have no size entry. The others give once, few or many, or a class for an expanded clone.

j_call: TRBJ2-1
v_call: TRBV28
clone_size: -
d_call: TRBD1
cdr3_aa: CASSAGQGYEQFF
cdr3_nt: TGTGCCAGCAGTGCCGGACAGGGTTATGAGCAGTTCTTC

j_call: TRBJ2-2
v_call: TRBV30
clone_size: -
d_call: -
cdr3_aa: CAWSRGPTTGELFF
cdr3_nt: TGTGCCTGGAGTCGAGGTCCTACCACCGGGGAGCTGTTTTTT

j_call: TRBJ2-7
v_call: TRBV29-1
clone_size: few
d_call: TRBD1
cdr3_aa: CSVGTGQVYEQYF
cdr3_nt: TGCAGCGTTGGTACGGGACAGGTCTACGAGCAGTACTTC

j_call: TRBJ2-7
v_call: TRBV28
clone_size: -
d_call: -
cdr3_aa: CASSLPGGGPNEQYF
cdr3_nt: TGTGCCAGCAGTTTGCCGGGAGGGGGCCCCAACGAGCAGTACTTC

j_call: TRBJ2-4
v_call: TRBV29-1
clone_size: -
d_call: -
cdr3_aa: CSVIRGAKNIQYF
cdr3_nt: TGCAGCGTTATCAGGGGAGCCAAAAACATTCAGTACTTC

j_call: TRBJ2-3
v_call: TRBV4-1
clone_size: -
d_call: -
cdr3_aa: CASSQLIVGVSTDTQYF
cdr3_nt: TGCGCCAGCAGCCAACTTATAGTCGGGGTCAGCACAGATACGCAGTATTTT

j_call: TRBJ2-7
v_call: TRBV9
clone_size: -
d_call: TRBD2
cdr3_aa: CASSAGGGLNYEQYF
cdr3_nt: TGTGCCAGCAGTGCGGGGGGGGGTTTGAATTACGAGCAGTACTTC

j_call: TRBJ1-5
v_call: TRBV7-6
clone_size: once
d_call: TRBD1
cdr3_aa: CASSLGQTINQPQHF
cdr3_nt: TGTGCCAGCAGCCTGGGACAGACTATTAATCAGCCCCAGCATTTT

j_call: TRBJ2-7
v_call: TRBV6-1
clone_size: -
d_call: -
cdr3_aa: CASSEYLQISSYEQYF
cdr3_nt: TGTGCCAGCAGTGAATATTTACAAATCTCCTCCTACGAGCAGTACTTC

j_call: TRBJ1-5
v_call: TRBV27
clone_size: once
d_call: -
cdr3_aa: CASSPPGLPQHF
cdr3_nt: TGTGCCAGCAGTCCTCCGGGTCTGCCCCAGCATTTT

j_call: TRBJ2-2
v_call: TRBV2
clone_size: -
d_call: -
cdr3_aa: CASSEGLLNTGELFF
cdr3_nt: TGTGCCAGCAGTGAAGGACTTTTGAACACCGGGGAGCTGTTTTTT

j_call: TRBJ1-1
v_call: TRBV10-3
clone_size: -
d_call: -
cdr3_aa: CAAGHNTEAFF
cdr3_nt: TGTGCCGCAGGGCACAACACTGAAGCTTTCTTT

j_call: TRBJ2-3
v_call: TRBV11-3
clone_size: -
d_call: -
cdr3_aa: CASSALSSPTDTQYF
cdr3_nt: TGTGCCAGCAGCGCGCTGTCCTCGCCAACAGATACGCAGTATTTT

j_call: TRBJ2-7
v_call: TRBV21-1
clone_size: -
d_call: -
cdr3_aa: CASSRSGTASSYEQYF
cdr3_nt: TGTGCCAGCAGCAGATCCGGGACAGCAAGCTCCTACGAGCAGTACTTC

j_call: TRBJ1-5
v_call: TRBV27
clone_size: -
d_call: -
cdr3_aa: CASSLEGLGQPQHF
cdr3_nt: TGTGCCAGCAGTTTAGAGGGACTCGGGCAGCCCCAGCATTTT

j_call: TRBJ2-5
v_call: TRBV7-7
clone_size: -
d_call: TRBD2
cdr3_aa: CASSLAGGPGETQYF
cdr3_nt: TGTGCTAGCAGCTTAGCGGGAGGCCCGGGAGAGACCCAGTACTTC

j_call: TRBJ1-1
v_call: TRBV29-1
clone_size: -
d_call: -
cdr3_aa: CSVDNNMNTEAFF
cdr3_nt: TGCAGCGTTGACAACAACATGAACACTGAAGCTTTCTTT

j_call: TRBJ1-1
v_call: TRBV28
clone_size: -
d_call: -
cdr3_aa: CASSLSSTANTEAFF
cdr3_nt: TGTGCCAGCAGTTTATCCTCGACAGCGAACACTGAAGCTTTCTTT

j_call: TRBJ2-6
v_call: TRBV9
clone_size: once
d_call: TRBD1
cdr3_aa: CASSVGDRGPGANVLTF
cdr3_nt: TGTGCCAGCAGCGTAGGGGACAGGGGGCCTGGGGCCAACGTCCTGACTTTC

j_call: TRBJ2-2
v_call: TRBV5-1
clone_size: -
d_call: -
cdr3_aa: CASSLDRVTPGELFF
cdr3_nt: TGCGCCAGCAGCTTGGACAGGGTAACCCCCGGGGAGCTGTTTTTT

j_call: TRBJ1-2
v_call: TRBV5-8
clone_size: few
d_call: -
cdr3_aa: CASSRGITGPYGYTF
cdr3_nt: TGTGCCAGCAGCAGGGGAATTACAGGGCCCTATGGCTACACCTTC

j_call: TRBJ2-1
v_call: TRBV7-9
clone_size: -
d_call: TRBD2
cdr3_aa: CASSSPLAGAGDEQFF
cdr3_nt: TGTGCCAGCAGCTCACCACTAGCGGGAGCGGGCGATGAGCAGTTCTTC

j_call: TRBJ2-1
v_call: TRBV6-5
clone_size: -
d_call: TRBD2
cdr3_aa: CASRSGKYNEQFF
cdr3_nt: TGTGCCAGCAGGAGCGGGAAGTACAATGAGCAGTTCTTC

j_call: TRBJ2-7
v_call: TRBV27
clone_size: -
d_call: TRBD1
cdr3_aa: CASSSPTTGLSYEQYF
cdr3_nt: TGTGCCAGCAGTTCCCCGACGACAGGGCTATCCTACGAGCAGTACTTC